This TCR beta chain comes out of a study of cytomegalovirus exposure and HLA in healthy donors. Study-level results: Reports indicated that the classifier achieved high specificity and sensitivity in diagnosing cytomegalovirus status.

This clone is a singleton in its sample. Its antigen remains unidentified. Other DNA variants within this sample encode the same CDR3. The CDR3 contains 15 residues. Trimming at V came to 4 bases and at J to 3 bases, leaving 7 bases not matched to a gene. Germline V lookup: CDR1 SGHAT, CDR2 FQNNGV. With 60 Vbeta and 13 Jbeta primers, the PCR was carried out. Only in-frame clones appear in the TCRdb table, and some are missing; sequencing was by immunoSEQ multiplex PCR. Of 150,000 to 200,000 clones detected, 80% to 90% appear once; the ten largest clones hold almost 9.5%. The genes are TRBV11-2 and TRBJ2-5; 8 bases are a match to TRBD2. The sequenced sample consisted of PBMCs. The sequence came from a man between 18 and 29 years old in good health and CMV-seropositive. The CDR3 here is CASSYTSGGEETQYF. The CDR3 DNA reads TGTGCCAGCAGCTATACTAGCGGAGGTGAAGAGACCCAGTACTTC.